This TCR beta chain was profiled in a study of T cell repertoires in cytomegalovirus infection. Study-wide results and limits: Carriers of CMV and the relevant HLA type were discriminated by public TCR beta frequency. In two of eight donors, the top clonotype was HLA-C-restricted CMV-specific.

The V end lost 3 bases, the J end lost 6 bases, and 10 bases lay between the germline ends. CDR1 is KGHSH and CDR2 is LQKENI in the germline V gene. The CDR3 length is 13 residues. As regards this clonotype: As yet, its antigen is unknown.

TCRdb recomputed calls from the reads with MiXCR, one row per CDR3 protein. The repertoire includes more than 400,000 distinct CDR3 sequences, around a quarter of them detected once, and less than 15% sits in the top ten. Sequencing input: PBMCs. The chain carries TRBV18 and TRBJ2-3, with D unresolved. The TCR sequence derives from a human donor in good health (CMV status not recorded). Some clones in this sample may be carry-over from other donors' samples. The CDR3, as DNA: TGTGCCAGCTCACCTTTGATGTTGGATACGCAGTATTTT. Amino acid sequence: CASSPLMLDTQYF.